This T cell receptor beta chain was obtained from a study of cytomegalovirus exposure and HLA in healthy donors. Overall study context: Inside one of the first data releases sat some 93 million unique TCRs taken from HLA-typed donors.

General study results and limits: In a later analysis, TCR beta V- and J-gene trimming showed a link to a missense DCLRE1C variant.

For this clone: Its target is unknown.

Use of 60 Vbeta and 13 Jbeta primers characterized the PCR. TCRdb's copy holds only in-frame clones and misses some; the assay was immunoSEQ multiplex PCR. The table shows about 140,000 clones, with approximately 82% occurring only once. This clonotype was sampled from a woman in her 40s in good health and CMV-seronegative. The sample comprised PBMCs.

The CDR3, as DNA: TGTGCCAGCAGTTCCAGCGACAGGGTAACCTACGAGCAGTACTTC. It specifies CASSSSDRVTYEQYF. This chain connects TRBV6-6 to TRBJ2-5; TRBD1 agrees at 7 bases. The DNA end is more similar to TRBJ2-7, so the J call may be wrong. The CDR3 is 15 amino acids. The germline CDR1 and CDR2 sequences are MNHNY and SVGAGI (reference sequence).